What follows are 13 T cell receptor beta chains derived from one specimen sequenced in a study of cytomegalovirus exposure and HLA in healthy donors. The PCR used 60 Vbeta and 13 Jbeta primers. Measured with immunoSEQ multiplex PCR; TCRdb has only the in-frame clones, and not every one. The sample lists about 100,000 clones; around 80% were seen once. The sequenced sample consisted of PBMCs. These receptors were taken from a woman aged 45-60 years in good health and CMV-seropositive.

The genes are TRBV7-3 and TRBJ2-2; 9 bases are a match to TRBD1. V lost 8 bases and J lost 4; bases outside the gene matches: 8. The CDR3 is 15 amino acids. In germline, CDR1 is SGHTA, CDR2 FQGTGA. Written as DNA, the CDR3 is TGTGCCAGCCGGTCCGGGACAGGGCGCACCGGGGAGCTGTTTTTT. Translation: CASRSGTGRTGELFF.

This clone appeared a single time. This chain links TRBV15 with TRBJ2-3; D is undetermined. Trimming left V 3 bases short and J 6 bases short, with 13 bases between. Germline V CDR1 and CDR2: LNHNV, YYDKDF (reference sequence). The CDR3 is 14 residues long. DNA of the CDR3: TGTGCCACCAGCAGGGCAGCGAGTTCGGATACGCAGTATTTT. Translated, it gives CATSRAASSDTQYF.

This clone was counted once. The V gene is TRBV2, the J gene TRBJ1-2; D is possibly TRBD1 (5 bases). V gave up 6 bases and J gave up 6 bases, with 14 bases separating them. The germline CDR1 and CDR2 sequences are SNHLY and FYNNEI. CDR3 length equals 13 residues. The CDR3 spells CASRAVGGDGYTF. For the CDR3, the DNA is TGTGCCAGCAGGGCTGTGGGGGGGGATGGCTACACCTTC.

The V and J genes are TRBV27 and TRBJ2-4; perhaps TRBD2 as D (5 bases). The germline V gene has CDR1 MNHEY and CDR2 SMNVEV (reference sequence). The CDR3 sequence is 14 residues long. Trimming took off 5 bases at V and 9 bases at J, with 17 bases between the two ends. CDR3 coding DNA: TGTGCCAGCAGTGCAACCATTGGGCGGGCCATTCAGTACTTC. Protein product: CASSATIGRAIQYF.

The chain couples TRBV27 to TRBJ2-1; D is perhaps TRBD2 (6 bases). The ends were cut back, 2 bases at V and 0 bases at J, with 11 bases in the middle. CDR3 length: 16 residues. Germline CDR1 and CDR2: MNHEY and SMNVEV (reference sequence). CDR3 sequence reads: CASSLLLTSSYNEQFF. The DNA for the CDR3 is TGTGCCAGCAGTTTACTCCTGACTAGCTCCTACAATGAGCAGTTCTTC.

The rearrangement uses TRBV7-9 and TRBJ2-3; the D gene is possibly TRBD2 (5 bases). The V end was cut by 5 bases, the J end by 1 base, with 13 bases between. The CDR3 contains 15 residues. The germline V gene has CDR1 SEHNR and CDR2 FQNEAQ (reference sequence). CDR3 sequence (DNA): TGTGCCAGCAGCCTGTCAGTTAGCGGCACAGATACGCAGTATTTT. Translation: CASSLSVSGTDTQYF.

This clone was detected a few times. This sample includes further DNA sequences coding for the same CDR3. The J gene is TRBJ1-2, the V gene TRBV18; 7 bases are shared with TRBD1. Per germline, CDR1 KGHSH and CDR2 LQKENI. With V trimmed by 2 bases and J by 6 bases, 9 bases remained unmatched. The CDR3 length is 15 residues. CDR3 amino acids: CASSPVDREKDGYTF. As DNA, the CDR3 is TGTGCCAGCTCACCAGTTGACAGGGAGAAAGATGGCTACACCTTC.

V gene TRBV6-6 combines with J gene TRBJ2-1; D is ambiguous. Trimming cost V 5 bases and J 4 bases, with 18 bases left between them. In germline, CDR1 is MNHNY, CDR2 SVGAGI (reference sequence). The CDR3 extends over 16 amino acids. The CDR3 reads CASSTLQALHYNEQFF. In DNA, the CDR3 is TGTGCCAGCAGTACTCTGCAGGCCCTTCATTACAATGAGCAGTTCTTC.

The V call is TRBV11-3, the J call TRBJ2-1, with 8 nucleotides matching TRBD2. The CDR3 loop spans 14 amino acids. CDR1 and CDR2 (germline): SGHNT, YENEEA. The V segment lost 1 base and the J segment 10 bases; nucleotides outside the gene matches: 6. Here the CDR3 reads CASSLAGGAREQFF. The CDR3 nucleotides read TGTGCCAGCAGCTTAGCCGGGGGGGCGAGGGAGCAGTTCTTC.

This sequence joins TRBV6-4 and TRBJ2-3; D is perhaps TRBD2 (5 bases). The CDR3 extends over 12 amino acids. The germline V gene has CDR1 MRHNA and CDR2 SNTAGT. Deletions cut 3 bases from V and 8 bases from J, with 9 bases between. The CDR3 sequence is CASSDEGSTQYF. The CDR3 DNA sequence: TGTGCCAGCAGTGATGAGGGCAGTACGCAGTATTTT.

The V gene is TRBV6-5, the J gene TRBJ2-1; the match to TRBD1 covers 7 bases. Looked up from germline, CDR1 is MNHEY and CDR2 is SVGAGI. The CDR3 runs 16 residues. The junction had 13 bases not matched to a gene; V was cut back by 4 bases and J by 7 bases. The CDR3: CASSLERTGSRNEQFF. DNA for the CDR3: TGTGCCAGCAGTTTGGAGAGGACAGGTTCCCGGAATGAGCAGTTCTTC.

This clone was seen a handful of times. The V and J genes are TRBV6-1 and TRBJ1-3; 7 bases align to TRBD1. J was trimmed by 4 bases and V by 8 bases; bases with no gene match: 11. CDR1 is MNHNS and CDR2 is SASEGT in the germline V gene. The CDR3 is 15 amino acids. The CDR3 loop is CASGRRGSNGNTIYF. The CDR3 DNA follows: TGTGCCAGCGGCCGCAGGGGGTCAAACGGAAACACCATATATTTT.

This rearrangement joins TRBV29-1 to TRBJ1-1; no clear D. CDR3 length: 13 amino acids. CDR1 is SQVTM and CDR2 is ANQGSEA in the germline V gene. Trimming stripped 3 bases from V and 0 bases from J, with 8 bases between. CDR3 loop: CSVDGRLNTEAFF. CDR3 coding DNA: TGCAGCGTTGACGGCAGGCTGAACACTGAAGCTTTCTTT.